This note documents a single T cell receptor (beta chain) sequence. Antigen specificity is unknown. The ends lost 4 bases at V and 2 bases at J; junction bases unmatched: 10. Germline V gene data show CDR1 as KGHSH and CDR2 as LQKENI. The CDR3 is 17 residues long. These data come from a study of shared clonotypes between healthy human individuals. On the study more broadly: Researchers assigned three CD4 naive, three CD4 memory, two CD8 naive and one CD8 memory plate to each donor. The study's findings and limits: When naive CD4 clonotypes were compared across a few donors, approximately 4.9% were shared. In contrast to clonotypes shared by all four donors, non-shared clonotypes had lower generation probabilities.

The method was immunoSEQ multiplex PCR; TCRdb's version includes in-frame clones alone and lacks a portion of them. Here the sample spans some 1.5 million clones, roughly 96% being singletons. Investigators divided CD4+ cells into CD45RA+ naive and CD45RA-negative memory subsets. This clonotype originated in a man aged 30 to 45 in good health. The specimen sequenced was naive CD4+ T cells sorted from blood. Specified subset: CD45RA+ positively selected. The chain links TRBV18 to TRBJ1-3; 8 bases are a match to TRBD1. This CDR3 is CASSRMTGEGPGNTIYF. In DNA, the CDR3 is TGTGCCAGCTCACGAATGACAGGGGAGGGCCCTGGAAACACCATATATTTT.